A single sample gave rise to the 32 T cell receptor beta chains below, sequenced in a study of Ad26.COV2.S vaccination and SARS-CoV-2 variants. The treatment is: 15 to 20 received Ad26.COV2.S at low or high dose, single or two shots; several received placebo; per-sample allocation not given. Sampling happened 63 days after the first vaccine or placebo injection. The data were produced by immunoSEQ multiplex PCR, yet TCRdb's version contains in-frame clones alone and is incomplete. The table lists some 290,000 clones, about 86% of them singletons. The sequenced sample was peripheral blood, obtained in a trial of Ad26.COV2.S vaccine versus placebo. Source of these receptors: a person aged 18-60 years who received the Ad26.COV2.S COVID-19 vaccine or a placebo.

The V call is TRBV3-1 (or the pseudogene TRBV3-2), the J call TRBJ1-3; 8 bases line up with TRBD1. The CDR3 extends over 16 amino acids. V gave up 0 bases and J gave up 2 bases; unmatched junction bases: 3. CDR1 is LGHDT, CDR2 YNNKEL, per germline (reference sequence). The CDR3 region is CASSQEGTGAGNTIYF. Written as DNA, the CDR3 is TGTGCCAGCAGCCAAGAGGGGACAGGAGCTGGAAACACCATATATTTT.

This clone was counted a single time. The V and J genes are TRBV3-1 (or the pseudogene TRBV3-2) and TRBJ1-2; TRBD1 agrees at 7 bases. The CDR3 sequence is 12 residues long. Trimming cost V 1 base and J 11 bases; bases outside gene matches: 4. Germline V gene data show CDR1 as LGHDT and CDR2 as YNNKEL (reference sequence). CDR3 bases: TGTGCCAGCAGCCAAGGGACAGGTCCTTACACCTTC. Protein: CASSQGTGPYTF.

The rearrangement joins TRBV19 to TRBJ1-3; D might be TRBD1 (6 bases). V was pared by 7 bases and J by 0 bases, with 16 bases between. This CDR3 comprises 16 residues. Per the germline V gene, CDR1 is LNHDA and CDR2 is SQIVND (reference sequence). CDR3 coding DNA: TGTGCCAGTAACAAGGACAGACCCGCCTCTGGAAACACCATATATTTT. Its protein product is CASNKDRPASGNTIYF.

This clone showed up just once. V gene TRBV11-2 combines with J gene TRBJ1-2, with D uncertain. The V end lost 1 base, the J end lost 5 bases, and 14 bases lay between the germline ends. The CDR3 is 15 amino acids. In germline, CDR1 is SGHAT, CDR2 FQNNGV. CDR3: CASSLAVAAPYGYTF. The CDR3 nucleotides are TGTGCCAGCAGCTTAGCAGTCGCGGCCCCATATGGCTACACCTTC.

This clone was observed a single time. V and J are TRBV6-2 or TRBV6-3 and TRBJ1-1; 9 nucleotides match TRBD1. The junction had 4 bases not matched to a gene; V was cut back by 5 bases and J by 0 bases. This CDR3 is built from 15 residues. Germline CDR1 is MNHEY and CDR2 is SVGEGT. CDR3 protein: CASSGGTGMNTEAFF. Here the CDR3 DNA reads TGTGCCAGCAGTGGGGGGACAGGGATGAACACTGAAGCTTTCTTT.

The chain employs TRBV5-1 and TRBJ2-7; 9 bases are shared with TRBD1. In germline, CDR1 is SGHRS, CDR2 YFSETQ. After removal of 4 bases from V and 0 bases from J, the junction contained 11 bases not matched to a gene. The CDR3 length is 17 residues. The CDR3 nucleotides are TGCGCCAGCAGCGCCACTCCCGGGACAGGGAGCTCCTACGAGCAGTACTTC. Translating gives CASSATPGTGSSYEQYF.

A note on this clone: This clone may be a read error of a much larger clone one base away. At the DNA level, this CDR3 is encoded by other sequences in the same sample as well. This chain links TRBV27 with TRBJ1-2; possible D gene TRBD1, 5 bases. Germline values: CDR1 MNHEY, CDR2 SMNVEV (reference sequence). This CDR3 has 14 residues. Trimming stripped 0 bases from V and 2 bases from J, with 7 bases between. CDR3 coding DNA: TGTGCCAGCAGTTTATCCGGGGGAAACTATGGCTACACCTTC. It specifies CASSLSGGNYGYTF.

On this clone itself: Additional DNA sequences in this sample encode the identical CDR3. The CDR3 loop reads CASSQEGYNEQFF. The CDR3 nucleotides are TGCGCCAGCAGCCAAGAAGGCTACAATGAGCAGTTCTTC. The J gene is TRBJ2-1, the V gene TRBV4-3; D gene unclear. The CDR3 runs to 13 residues. Trimming pared 0 bases from V and 3 bases from J, leaving 3 bases between. Germline CDR1 is LGHNA and CDR2 is YSLEER.

The chain recombines TRBV5-8 with TRBJ2-7; 9 nucleotides agree with TRBD1. Germline CDR1 reads SGHTS; CDR2 reads YDEGEE. Trimming took 5 bases from V and 5 from J; bases not matched to a gene: 5. CDR3 size: 13 residues. The CDR3 DNA follows: TGTGCCAGCAGAACACAGGGGGCGCACGAGCAGTACTTC. Translated, it gives CASRTQGAHEQYF.

This chain uses TRBV5-1 with TRBJ1-2; 10 nucleotides match TRBD1. This CDR3 region has 16 residues. The V segment lost 3 bases and the J segment 6 bases; nucleotides outside the gene matches: 11. Germline-derived CDR1 and CDR2 are SGHRS and YFSETQ. Here the CDR3 DNA reads TGCGCCAGCAGCTCAAGCCAGACAGGGGGCATTAATGGCTACACCTTC. This sequence encodes CASSSSQTGGINGYTF.

As to this clone: The likely explanation is a read error, given a far larger clone one base away. The rearrangement links TRBV12-3 or TRBV12-4 to TRBJ1-2; the match to TRBD1 covers 7 bases. The CDR3 loop spans 13 amino acids. Losses at the gene ends were 6 bases for V and 2 bases for J; bases not matched to a gene: 3. CDR3 nucleotides: TGTGCCAGCAGCCAGACAGGGAACTATGGCTACACCTTC. Translating gives CASSQTGNYGYTF.

About this clone itself: Other DNA variants within this sample encode the same CDR3. This chain uses TRBV6-5 with TRBJ2-7; D tentatively fits TRBD1 or TRBD2 (5 bases each). This CDR3 region has 13 residues. The germline V and J ends were trimmed by 6 bases and 4 bases, with 13 bases remaining between them. The V gene's germline CDR1 is MNHEY and CDR2 SVGAGI. CDR3 nucleotide sequence: TGTGCCAGCAGCCGGGACCTCGCATACGAGCAGTACTTC. As protein: CASSRDLAYEQYF.

The chain links TRBV5-1 to TRBJ1-2; TRBD1 matches at 8 bases. This CDR3 is 16 amino acids long. Germline-derived CDR1 and CDR2 are SGHRS and YFSETQ. The V segment lost 4 bases and the J segment 1 base; nucleotides outside the gene matches: 9. CDR3 DNA: TGCGCCAGCAGCCCGCGGGGACAGGATAGTAACTATGGCTACACCTTC. Amino acids: CASSPRGQDSNYGYTF.

This chain uses TRBV5-1 with TRBJ1-6; tentatively, D is TRBD1 (5 bases). Germline CDR1 reads SGHRS; CDR2 reads YFSETQ. This CDR3 region has 16 residues. Trimming stripped 4 bases from V and 7 bases from J, with 18 bases between. For the CDR3, the DNA is TGCGCCAGCAGCCCCATGGGACTCTTGCAGAATTCACCCCTCCACTTT. This translates into CASSPMGLLQNSPLHF.

In this sample, this clone turned up a few times. V gene TRBV6-1 combines with J gene TRBJ1-2; D remains unclear. V was trimmed by 1 base and J by 5 bases, leaving 14 bases between them. Germline V CDR1 and CDR2: MNHNS, SASEGT. The CDR3 contains 15 residues. The CDR3 loop is CASSEGRADLYGYTF. CDR3 nucleotide sequence: TGTGCCAGCAGTGAAGGTCGGGCGGACCTATATGGCTACACCTTC.

To note about this clone: Other DNA sequences in the same sample also yield this CDR3. The chain uses TRBV5-1 and TRBJ2-3; D tentatively fits TRBD1 or TRBD2 (6 bases each). V was clipped by 3 bases and J by 2 bases, with 13 bases between them. The CDR3 is made up of 15 amino acids. The germline CDR1 and CDR2 sequences are SGHRS and YFSETQ. The CDR3 here is CASSSRRGDTDTQYF. In DNA form, the CDR3 reads TGCGCCAGCAGCTCACGAAGGGGGGACACAGATACGCAGTATTTT.

The J gene is TRBJ2-3, the V gene TRBV15; 7 positions agree with TRBD1. Germline V gene data show CDR1 as LNHNV and CDR2 as YYDKDF (reference sequence). With V trimmed by 1 base and J by 3 bases, 7 bases remained unmatched. This CDR3 has 16 amino acids. CDR3 sequence reads: CATSRGSTGVTDTQYF. The DNA of the CDR3 is TGTGCCACCAGCAGAGGATCCACAGGGGTAACAGATACGCAGTATTTT. Combining the CDR3 with reference TRBV15 and TRBJ2-3 gives the whole variable domain DAMVIQNPRYQVTQFGKPVTLSCSQTLNHNVMYWYQQKSSQAPKLLFHYYDKDFNNEADTPDNFQSRRPNTSFCFLDIRSPGLGDTAMYLCATSRGSTGVTDTQYFGPGTRLTVL.

This clone was found a few times. This chain uses TRBV4-1 with TRBJ1-2; 7 nucleotides agree with TRBD1. Germline loops: CDR1 MGHRA, CDR2 YSYEKL. This CDR3 contains 18 residues. The V and J ends lost 0 bases and 7 bases, in that order; junction bases with no gene match: 17. Here the CDR3 DNA reads TGCGCCAGCAGCCAAGATGCGACAGGGCTGCCCGGGAAGGGTGGCTACACCTTC. Protein: CASSQDATGLPGKGGYTF.

V and J are TRBV10-2 and TRBJ2-1; D is undetermined. V was pared by 7 bases and J by 7 bases, with 14 bases between. The CDR3 contains 13 residues. Germline-derived CDR1 and CDR2 are WSHSY and SAAADI. Here the CDR3 DNA reads TGCGCCAGCACAAGGACCGTTGTTAATGAGCAGTTCTTC. It yields the protein CASTRTVVNEQFF.

This rearrangement joins TRBV11-2 to TRBJ2-7; D is possibly TRBD2 (6 bases). The V and J ends lost 3 bases and 4 bases respectively, with 13 bases between them. Germline V CDR1 and CDR2: SGHAT, FQNNGV. This CDR3 region has 14 residues. CDR3 residues: CASSFIRDSYEQYF. The CDR3 DNA reads as TGTGCCAGCAGCTTTATCAGGGACTCTTACGAGCAGTACTTC.

The chain combines TRBV5-1 with TRBJ1-2; D might be TRBD1 (5 bases). Germline CDR1 and CDR2: SGHRS and YFSETQ. V shed 0 bases and J shed 7 bases, with 13 bases lying between them. This CDR3 is built from 14 residues. CDR3: CASSLGEGKSGYTF. The CDR3 DNA sequence: TGCGCCAGCAGCTTGGGGGAGGGGAAGAGTGGCTACACCTTC.

This chain uses TRBV5-1 with TRBJ2-3; TRBD1 agrees at 7 bases. Germline assignment: CDR1 SGHRS and CDR2 YFSETQ. V lost 4 bases, J lost 0 bases, and 5 bases stayed unmatched. The CDR3 sequence is 15 residues long. The CDR3 loop is CASSIGQASTDTQYF. CDR3 nucleotides: TGCGCCAGCAGCATAGGACAGGCTAGCACAGATACGCAGTATTTT.

The chain uses TRBV3-1 (or the pseudogene TRBV3-2) and TRBJ2-4; D is undetermined. CDR1 is LGHDT, CDR2 YNNKEL, per germline (reference sequence). Trimming took off 0 bases at V and 6 bases at J, with 9 bases between the two ends. The CDR3 loop spans 14 amino acids. The CDR3 reads CASSQDPRTNIQYF. CDR3 sequence (DNA): TGTGCCAGCAGCCAAGACCCACGGACAAACATTCAGTACTTC.

The chain has TRBV6-1 and TRBJ1-2; D is unclear. The CDR3 runs 16 residues. Germline CDR1 is MNHNS and CDR2 is SASEGT. The V end was cut by 2 bases, the J end by 4 bases, with 17 bases between. CDR3 residues: CASSESSSGRVYGYTF. The CDR3 region has the DNA TGTGCCAGCAGTGAATCCTCCTCCGGACGGGTCTATGGCTACACCTTC.

The J gene is TRBJ2-7, the V gene TRBV6-5, with 9 bases identical to TRBD1. The CDR3 sequence is 15 residues long. The germline V gene has CDR1 MNHEY and CDR2 SVGAGI. J was trimmed by 4 bases and V by 2 bases; bases with no gene match: 6. In DNA form, the CDR3 reads TGTGCCAGCAGTTACGACCGGGACAGGGTATACGAGCAGTACTTC. Translation: CASSYDRDRVYEQYF.

The chain employs TRBV10-3 and TRBJ1-1, with 8 bases aligning to TRBD1. The J segment lost 0 bases and the V segment lost 7 bases, leaving 13 bases of the junction unmatched. Germline CDR1 ENHRY, CDR2 SYGVKD. CDR3 length equals 17 residues. CDR3 loop: CAITPQGGQGLNTEAFF. CDR3 bases: TGTGCCATCACCCCCCAGGGCGGACAGGGTTTGAACACTGAAGCTTTCTTT.

The V call is TRBV5-5, the J call TRBJ2-1, with D unresolved. The CDR3 length is 12 residues. Germline V CDR1 and CDR2: SGHKS, YYEKEE (reference sequence). Between the trimmed V and J ends, which lost 3 bases and 4 bases, there was a span of 5 bases. The CDR3 sequence: CASSSRYNEQFF. The CDR3 DNA follows: TGTGCCAGCAGCTCCCGTTACAATGAGCAGTTCTTC.

This clone was seen more than once but under ten times. This chain connects TRBV6-4 to TRBJ1-1; a weak D match, TRBD1 (5 bases). Looked up from germline, CDR1 is MRHNA and CDR2 is SNTAGT. The V and J ends lost 5 bases and 1 base respectively, with 8 bases between them. The CDR3 extends over 13 amino acids. The CDR3 DNA sequence: TGTGCCAGCAGTAGGGACGAGAACACTGAAGCTTTCTTT. Its translation: CASSRDENTEAFF.

A few counts support this clone. The J gene is TRBJ2-1, the V gene TRBV5-4; D is perhaps TRBD1 or TRBD2 (6 bases each). This CDR3 comprises 16 residues. The germline CDR1 and CDR2 sequences are SGHNT and YYREEE (reference sequence). V lost 4 bases and J 0 bases, leaving 14 bases between the germline ends. The CDR3, as DNA: TGTGCCAGCAGCCCCCGAGGGGGAGGCTCCTACAATGAGCAGTTCTTC. It specifies CASSPRGGGSYNEQFF. The variable domain in full, completed from reference TRBV5-4 and TRBJ2-1, reads ETGVTQSPTHLIKTRGQQVTLRCSSQSGHNTVSWYQQALGQGPQFIFQYYREEENGRGNFPPRFSGLQFPNYSSELNVNALELDDSALYLCASSPRGGGSYNEQFFGPGTRLTVL.

With regard to this clone: The sample has other DNA sequences that encode this CDR3 too. The chain combines TRBV5-1 with TRBJ1-1; D is unclear. Trimming pared 1 base from V and 1 base from J, leaving 5 bases between. Germline V CDR1 and CDR2: SGHRS, YFSETQ. The CDR3 sequence is 13 residues long. CDR3: CASSLTENTEAFF. The DNA of the CDR3 is TGCGCCAGCAGCTTGACAGAGAACACTGAAGCTTTCTTT. Drawing the rest from reference TRBV5-1 and TRBJ1-1, the complete variable domain is KAGVTQTPRYLIKTRGQQVTLSCSPISGHRSVSWYQQTPGQGLQFLFEYFSETQRNKGNFPGRFSGRQFSNSRSEMNVSTLELGDSALYLCASSLTENTEAFFGQGTRLTVV.

V usage is TRBV2 and J usage is TRBJ1-4; no clear D. Looked up from germline, CDR1 is SNHLY and CDR2 is FYNNEI. CDR3 size: 11 residues. V shed 4 bases and J shed 7 bases, with 4 bases lying between them. CDR3 sequence reads: CASSGVEKLFF. CDR3 coding DNA: TGTGCCAGCAGTGGGGTTGAAAAACTGTTTTTT.

This clone was recorded once. The V and J genes are TRBV5-1 and TRBJ1-6; 8 bases match TRBD1. V gave up 3 bases and J gave up 8 bases; unmatched junction bases: 10. The CDR3 sequence is 16 residues long. Germline CDR1 is SGHRS and CDR2 is YFSETQ. CDR3 amino acids: CASSWKTGTGDSPLHF. CDR3 nucleotide sequence: TGCGCCAGCAGCTGGAAGACTGGGACAGGTGATTCACCCCTCCACTTT.